The present TCR beta chain was sequenced within a study of Ad26.COV2.S vaccination and SARS-CoV-2 variants. The wider study: In the study, Ad26.COV2.S was injected intramuscularly once, or twice 56 days apart.

The protocol was immunoSEQ multiplex PCR, while the TCRdb copy is restricted to in-frame clones and leaves out a portion. The table lists 350,000 to 500,000 clones, less than 95% of them singletons. As to treatment: about 20 received Ad26.COV2.S at low or high dose, single or two shots; about 5 received placebo; per-sample allocation not given. Day 63 after the first vaccine or placebo injection was the time point for sampling. Trimming removed 2 bases from V and 3 bases from J; junction bases left unmatched: 4. Germline CDR1 reads MNHEY; CDR2 reads SVGEGT. The CDR3 is 16 residues long. The chain employs TRBV6-2 or TRBV6-3 and TRBJ2-3; 11 nucleotides align to TRBD2. The material sequenced was peripheral blood, taken in a trial of Ad26.COV2.S vaccine versus placebo. The sequence derives from a person between 18 and 65 years old who received the Ad26.COV2.S COVID-19 vaccine or a placebo. The CDR3 DNA reads TGTGCCAGCAGTTACGTAGCGGGAGGGCCAACAGATACGCAGTATTTT. As protein: CASSYVAGGPTDTQYF.